This is a list of T cell receptor beta chains from one sample in a study of shared T cell receptors in the human thymus. Profiling relied on immunoSEQ multiplex PCR, and the TCRdb table lists in-frame clones only, not all of them. The repertoire consists of about 710,000 clones, with around 87% occurring once and the leading ten covering more than 0.009%. A further study also used this sample, focusing on human thymus T cells.

The sample taken for sequencing was thymocytes. These receptor sequences come from a boy in the first two years of life with a congenital heart defect. CDR3s include the opening cysteine and the closing phenylalanine or tryptophan. A D gene is named only where the DNA matches it firmly. A row's size may be missing; if present it is once, few, many or a size class.

18 | NA | NA | TRBJ1-4 | TRBV2 | TGTGCCAGCAGCCCCAGAATGAATCACAGGGAAGCTAATGAAAAACTGTTTTTT | CASSPRMNHREANEKLFF
17 | NA | NA | TRBJ2-3 | TRBV5-1 | TGCGCCAGCAGCCCCCTTGGTCGGGAGTGGAGCACAGATACGCAGTATTTT | CASSPLGREWSTDTQYF
15 | NA | NA | TRBJ1-2 | TRBV21-1 | TGTGCCAGCAGCAAAGGCGAGGAGACAGGGTTTGGCTACACCTTC | CASSKGEETGFGYTF
13 | once | NA | TRBJ1-4 | TRBV29-1 | TGCAGCGGTGGACCAGGGGTTAATGAAAAACTGTTTTTT | CSGGPGVNEKLFF
15 | NA | NA | TRBJ2-7 | TRBV27 | TGTGCCAGCAGTTTCTCCGGGGAGGTTGAATACGAGCAGTACTTC | CASSFSGEVEYEQYF
16 | NA | TRBD1 | TRBJ1-1 | TRBV4-1 | TGCGCCAGCAGCTTGAACAGGGGGAAACGGAACACTGAAGCTTTCTTT | CASSLNRGKRNTEAFF
13 | NA | NA | TRBJ2-5 | TRBV10-2 | TGCGCCAGCAGGGGGGACTCCCAAGAGACCCAGTACTTC | CASRGDSQETQYF
17 | NA | TRBD1 | TRBJ1-5 | TRBV28 | TGTGCCAGCGGCTCACACAGGGGACCGTATTGCAATCAGCCCCAGCATTTT | CASGSHRGPYCNQPQHF
15 | NA | NA | TRBJ1-6 | TRBV28 | TGTGCCAGCAGCGGAGGCGGGGGCAGGGATTCACCCCTCCACTTT | CASSGGGGRDSPLHF
13 | NA | NA | TRBJ2-3 | TRBV4-2 | TGTGCCAGCAGCCATACGGGGGCAGATACGCAGTATTTT | CASSHTGADTQYF
14 | NA | TRBD1 | TRBJ2-5 | TRBV5-1 | TGCGCCAGCAGCTTTACAGGGGGAGAAGAGACCCAGTACTTC | CASSFTGGEETQYF